These 23 T cell receptor beta chains were all obtained from the same sample, sequenced in a study of T cell responses to AZD1222 COVID-19 vaccine. Profiling relied on immunoSEQ multiplex PCR, and the TCRdb table lists in-frame clones only, not all of them. The sample records 140,000 to 150,000 clones, 93% being singletons. Sequenced here: peripheral blood, sampled on day 0 of AZD1222 vaccination. Source of these receptors: an adult in good health.

This clone was found a few times. J is TRBJ2-7 and V is TRBV2; 10 bases match TRBD1. J was trimmed by 6 bases and V by 8 bases; bases with no gene match: 10. The V gene's germline CDR1 is SNHLY and CDR2 FYNNEI. The CDR3 runs 14 residues. CDR3 sequence: CASRAGTGVAEQYF. CDR3 nucleotide sequence: TGTGCCAGCCGTGCCGGGACAGGGGTTGCCGAGCAGTACTTC.

This clone was observed once. The chain carries TRBV7-9 and TRBJ2-7; TRBD1 aligns across 9 bases. The germline gives CDR1 SEHNR, CDR2 FQNEAQ (reference sequence). The CDR3 spans 14 residues. Losses at the gene ends were 5 bases for V and 7 bases for J; bases not matched to a gene: 9. CDR3 amino acids: CASSIQGAHREQYF. CDR3 nucleotides: TGTGCCAGCAGCATACAGGGGGCGCATCGGGAGCAGTACTTC.

V and J are TRBV7-2 and TRBJ2-5; a possible D gene is TRBD1 (5 bases). V lost 4 bases to trimming and J lost 9 bases, with 12 bases between them. Germline V lookup: CDR1 SGHTA, CDR2 FQGNSA. The CDR3 length is 12 residues. CDR3 in DNA: TGTGCCAGCAGCTCTCGGACAACGGCCCAGTACTTC. Its translation: CASSSRTTAQYF.

This clone has only one observation. The chain employs TRBV7-9 and TRBJ2-2, with 9 bases lining up with TRBD1. The CDR3 is 19 amino acids. V lost 0 bases to trimming and J lost 4 bases; unmatched junction nucleotides: 12. The germline V gene encodes CDR1 SEHNR and CDR2 FQNEAQ (reference sequence). In DNA form, the CDR3 reads TGTGCCAGCAGCTTAGCGGACAGGGGAGGAGTGTTGGTCACCGGGGAGCTGTTTTTT. The encoded protein is CASSLADRGGVLVTGELFF.

This chain joins TRBV3-1 (or the pseudogene TRBV3-2) and TRBJ1-1; a possible D gene is TRBD1 (5 bases). The CDR3 consists of 14 residues. Germline CDR1 LGHDT, CDR2 YNNKEL (reference sequence). Trimming shortened V by 8 bases and J by 4 bases, and 17 bases separated the two germline ends. CDR3 DNA sequence: TGTGCCAGCCGCATCATGGGGGGAGGCACTGAAGCTTTCTTT. It codes for CASRIMGGGTEAFF.

V and J are TRBV5-1 and TRBJ1-2; no clear D gene. Germline V CDR1 and CDR2: SGHRS, YFSETQ. The germline V and J ends were trimmed by 5 bases and 4 bases, with 12 bases remaining between them. The CDR3 is made up of 13 amino acids. The CDR3 loop is CASSSGRTYGYTF. The DNA for the CDR3 is TGCGCCAGCAGTTCAGGACGGACCTATGGCTACACCTTC.

The rearrangement uses TRBV6-4 and TRBJ2-3; D is undetermined. The CDR3 contains 13 residues. Germline CDR1 is MRHNA and CDR2 is SNTAGT. Trimming took 3 bases from V and 0 from J, leaving 4 bases between them. The CDR3 DNA sequence: TGTGCCAGCAGTGAGAGCAGCACAGATACGCAGTATTTT. As protein: CASSESSTDTQYF.

The rearrangement links TRBV6-2 or TRBV6-3 to TRBJ2-7; TRBD2 matches 12 bases. The germline CDR1 and CDR2 sequences are MNHEY and SVGEGT. The CDR3 runs 18 residues. V trimming: 0 bases; J trimming: 3 bases; junction bases outside the gene matches: 9. CDR3 nucleotides: TGTGCCAGCAGTTACTCGAGGACTAGCGGGACCTACATCTACGAGCAGTACTTC. This encodes CASSYSRTSGTYIYEQYF.

This chain connects TRBV6-5 to TRBJ1-6; 7 nucleotides align to TRBD1. Looked up from germline, CDR1 is MNHEY and CDR2 is SVGAGI. The CDR3 length is 14 residues. J lost 4 bases, V lost 6 bases, and 3 bases had no gene match. CDR3 DNA sequence: TGTGCCAGCAGCCCGGACAGGTATAATTCACCCCTCCACTTT. As protein: CASSPDRYNSPLHF.

This chain joins TRBV18 and TRBJ1-5, with D perhaps TRBD1 (6 bases). V was pared by 9 bases and J by 5 bases, with 14 bases between. This CDR3 has 13 residues. Germline lookup yields CDR1 KGHSH and CDR2 LQKENI. The CDR3 DNA follows: TGTGCCAGGTACGACAGGACAGATCAGCCCCAGCATTTT. Translation: CARYDRTDQPQHF.

V and J are TRBV6-5 and TRBJ1-1; D gene ambiguous. Germline V gene data show CDR1 as MNHEY and CDR2 as SVGAGI. V was clipped by 3 bases and J by 5 bases, with 13 bases between them. There are 14 residues in the CDR3. The CDR3 is CASSYFIGMTEAFF. The CDR3 DNA is TGTGCCAGCAGTTATTTCATAGGGATGACTGAAGCTTTCTTT.

J is TRBJ2-2 and V is TRBV19; D assignment may be TRBD1 or TRBD2 (5 bases each). V was clipped by 1 base and J by 4 bases, with 10 bases between them. This CDR3 spans 15 amino acids. Per the germline V gene, CDR1 is LNHDA and CDR2 is SQIVND (reference sequence). DNA for the CDR3: TGTGCCAGTAGTATAGCTAAGGGGAGCACCGGGGAGCTGTTTTTT. Encoded protein: CASSIAKGSTGELFF.

This clone was seen just once. The chain couples TRBV10-3 to TRBJ2-1, with TRBD2 identical over 14 bases. The CDR3 spans 15 residues. Germline-derived CDR1 and CDR2 are ENHRY and SYGVKD. Trimming cost V 10 bases and J 2 bases; bases outside gene matches: 4. The CDR3 DNA sequence: TGTGCCAGCCGGACTAGCGGGGGGACCTACAATGAGCAGTTCTTC. Protein sequence: CASRTSGGTYNEQFF.

J is TRBJ1-6 and V is TRBV5-1; the match to TRBD1 covers 10 bases. Trimming removed 7 bases from V and 9 bases from J; junction bases left unmatched: 13. The CDR3 spans 16 residues. Per the germline V gene, CDR1 is SGHRS and CDR2 is YFSETQ. The CDR3 bases are TGCGCCAGCTCCGTGCGGGACAGGGGCTTGGGTTCACCCCTCCACTTT. This sequence encodes CASSVRDRGLGSPLHF. The variable domain in full, with the rest retrieved from reference TRBV5-1 and TRBJ1-6, is KAGVTQTPRYLIKTRGQQVTLSCSPISGHRSVSWYQQTPGQGLQFLFEYFSETQRNKGNFPGRFSGRQFSNSRSEMNVSTLELGDSALYLCASSVRDRGLGSPLHFGNGTRLTVT.

The rearrangement joins TRBV30 to TRBJ2-3; TRBD2 matches at 11 bases. The CDR3 consists of 13 residues. CDR1 is GTSNPN, CDR2 SVGIG, per germline (reference sequence). The junction had 2 bases not matched to a gene; V was cut back by 6 bases and J by 3 bases. The CDR3 nucleotides are TGTGCCTGCCTAGCGGGGGGAACAGATACGCAGTATTTT. This codes for CACLAGGTDTQYF.

This chain links TRBV30 with TRBJ2-1, with 7 nucleotides matching TRBD1. V dropped 3 bases and J dropped 7; count of bases not matched to a gene: 6. Germline assignment: CDR1 GTSNPN and CDR2 SVGIG (reference sequence). The CDR3 spans 13 residues. Here the CDR3 reads CAWRRGLVNEQFF. CDR3 DNA: TGTGCCTGGAGGAGGGGGCTGGTTAATGAGCAGTTCTTC.

The chain joins TRBV9 to TRBJ1-6; 8 nucleotides line up with TRBD1. After removal of 2 bases from V and 4 bases from J, the junction contained 5 bases not matched to a gene. The V gene's germline CDR1 is SGDLS and CDR2 YYNGEE. This CDR3 is built from 16 residues. CDR3 loop: CASSVTGDTYNSPLHF. In DNA, the CDR3 is TGTGCCAGCAGCGTGACAGGGGATACTTATAATTCACCCCTCCACTTT.

The J gene is TRBJ1-5, the V gene TRBV6-5, with D uncertain. V was trimmed by 4 bases and J by 5 bases, leaving 18 bases between them. The CDR3 runs 16 residues. CDR1 is MNHEY, CDR2 SVGAGI, per germline. The CDR3 DNA follows: TGTGCCAGCAGTTCTGGGAGAGACTCCCTTTATCAGCCCCAGCATTTT. Residues: CASSSGRDSLYQPQHF.

This clone was detected once. The chain recombines TRBV7-2 with TRBJ1-2; D might be TRBD1 (5 bases). The CDR3 extends over 17 amino acids. Deletions cut 1 base from V and 2 bases from J, with 17 bases between. The germline V gene encodes CDR1 SGHTA and CDR2 FQGNSA. CDR3 amino acids: CASSLVGGAWTNYGYTF. In DNA form, the CDR3 reads TGTGCCAGCAGCTTAGTGGGCGGGGCTTGGACCAACTATGGCTACACCTTC.

This clone came up once. The rearrangement joins TRBV5-5 to TRBJ1-6; 7 positions match TRBD1. The CDR3 totals 16 residues. The germline CDR1 and CDR2 sequences are SGHKS and YYEKEE (reference sequence). V lost 1 base and J lost 6; bases outside the gene matches: 7. CDR3 amino acids: CASSLLGGAGNSPLHF. The CDR3 DNA reads as TGTGCCAGCAGCTTGTTAGGGGGCGCGGGTAATTCACCCCTCCACTTT. The complete variable domain, with remaining parts taken from reference TRBV5-5 and TRBJ1-6, reads DAGVTQSPTHLIKTRGQQVTLRCSPISGHKSVSWYQQVLGQGPQFIFQYYEKEERGRGNFPDRFSARQFPNYSSELNVNALLLGDSALYLCASSLLGGAGNSPLHFGNGTRLTVT.

This chain uses TRBV2 with TRBJ1-6; D gene ambiguous. Germline loops: CDR1 SNHLY, CDR2 FYNNEI. There are 17 residues in the CDR3. The ends were cut back, 7 bases at V and 4 bases at J, with 20 bases in the middle. CDR3 nucleotides: TGTGCCAGCACAAGCCTCACAGAGGCCCTATATAATTCACCCCTCCACTTT. It encodes CASTSLTEALYNSPLHF.

The V and J genes are TRBV9 and TRBJ2-7, with 8 bases lining up with TRBD1. The CDR3 spans 14 residues. Trimming removed 4 bases from V and 4 bases from J; junction bases left unmatched: 7. The germline V gene encodes CDR1 SGDLS and CDR2 YYNGEE. CDR3 bases: TGTGCCAGCAGCCCGCGACAGGGGATGTACGAGCAGTACTTC. It yields the protein CASSPRQGMYEQYF.

This clone was observed a single time. V usage is TRBV25-1 and J usage is TRBJ1-1; no firm D call. Germline CDR1 MGHDK, CDR2 SYGVNS. The length of the CDR3 is 11 residues. Between the trimmed V and J ends, which lost 10 bases and 1 base, there was a span of 7 bases. CDR3 sequence reads: CATTRNTEAFF. The CDR3 coding sequence is TGTGCCACTACCCGGAACACTGAAGCTTTCTTT.